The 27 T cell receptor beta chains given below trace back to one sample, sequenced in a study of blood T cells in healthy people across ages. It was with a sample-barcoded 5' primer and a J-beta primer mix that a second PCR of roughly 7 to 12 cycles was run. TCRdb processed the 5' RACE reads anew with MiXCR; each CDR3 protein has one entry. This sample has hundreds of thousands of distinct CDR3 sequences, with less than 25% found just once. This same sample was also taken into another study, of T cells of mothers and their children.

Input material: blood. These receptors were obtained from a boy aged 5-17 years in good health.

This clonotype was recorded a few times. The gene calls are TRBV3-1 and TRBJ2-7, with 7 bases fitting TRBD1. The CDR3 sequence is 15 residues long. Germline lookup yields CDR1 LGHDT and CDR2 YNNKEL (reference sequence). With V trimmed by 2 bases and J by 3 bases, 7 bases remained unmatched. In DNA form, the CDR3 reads TGTGCCAGCAGCCAATGGTGGACAGGCTACTACGAGCAGTACTTC. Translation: CASSQWWTGYYEQYF.

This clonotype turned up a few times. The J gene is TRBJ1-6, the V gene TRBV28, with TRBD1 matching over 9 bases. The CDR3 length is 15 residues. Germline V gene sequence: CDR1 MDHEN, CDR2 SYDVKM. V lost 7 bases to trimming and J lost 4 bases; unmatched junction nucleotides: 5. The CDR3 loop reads CASNLGTGYNSPLHF. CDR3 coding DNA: TGTGCCAGCAACCTCGGGACAGGGTATAATTCACCCCTCCACTTT.

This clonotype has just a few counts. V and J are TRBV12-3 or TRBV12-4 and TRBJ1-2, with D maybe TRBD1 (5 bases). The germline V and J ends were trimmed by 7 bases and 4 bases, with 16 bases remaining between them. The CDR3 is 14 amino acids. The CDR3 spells CASTEAGTGYGYTF. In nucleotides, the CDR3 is TGTGCCAGCACCGAAGCCGGGACCGGCTATGGCTACACCTTC.

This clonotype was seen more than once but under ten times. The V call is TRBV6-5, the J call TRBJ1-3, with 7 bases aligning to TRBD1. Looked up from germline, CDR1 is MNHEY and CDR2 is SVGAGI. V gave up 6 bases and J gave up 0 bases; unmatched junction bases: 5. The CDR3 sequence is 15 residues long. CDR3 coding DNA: TGTGCCAGCAGGGGACAGATGAGCTCTGGAAACACCATATATTTT. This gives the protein CASRGQMSSGNTIYF.

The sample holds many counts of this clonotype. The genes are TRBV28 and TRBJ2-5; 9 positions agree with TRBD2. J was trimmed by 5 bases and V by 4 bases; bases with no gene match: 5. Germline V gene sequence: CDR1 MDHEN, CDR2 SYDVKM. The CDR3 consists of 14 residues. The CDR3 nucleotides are TGTGCCAGCAGTTGGAGCGGGAGGCGGGAGACCCAGTACTTC. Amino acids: CASSWSGRRETQYF.

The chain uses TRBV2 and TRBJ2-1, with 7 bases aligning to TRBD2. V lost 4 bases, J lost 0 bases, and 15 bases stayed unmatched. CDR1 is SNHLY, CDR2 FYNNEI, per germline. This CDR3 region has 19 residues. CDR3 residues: CASSVGRGLITSSYNEQFF. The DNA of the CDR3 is TGTGCCAGCAGTGTAGGGAGGGGATTAATCACCAGCTCCTACAATGAGCAGTTCTTC.

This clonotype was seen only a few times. CDR3 DNA: TGCAGTGCTAGAGATATAGTCCTCTCTCCTAACTATGGCTACACCTTC. Translated: CSARDIVLSPNYGYTF. The chain couples TRBV20-1 to TRBJ1-2; D is uncertain. Germline V gene lookup returns CDR1 DFQATT and CDR2 SNEGSKA (reference sequence). This CDR3 comprises 16 residues. Trimming stripped 0 bases from V and 0 bases from J, with 14 bases between.

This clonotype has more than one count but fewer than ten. The DNA of the CDR3 is TGCAGTACCTCTTTGCTGGGGTTTTCGTACTTC. Amino acids: CSTSLLGFSYF. This chain connects TRBV20-1 to TRBJ2-4; D is unresolved. The CDR3 spans 11 residues. V was clipped by 8 bases and J by 15 bases, with 20 bases between them. Germline-derived CDR1 and CDR2 are DFQATT and SNEGSKA (reference sequence).

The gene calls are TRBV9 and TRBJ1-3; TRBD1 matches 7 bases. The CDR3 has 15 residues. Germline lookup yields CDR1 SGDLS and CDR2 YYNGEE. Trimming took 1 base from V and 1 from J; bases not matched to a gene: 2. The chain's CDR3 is CASSVTGESGNTIYF. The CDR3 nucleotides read TGTGCCAGCAGCGTAACAGGGGAGTCTGGAAACACCATATATTTT.

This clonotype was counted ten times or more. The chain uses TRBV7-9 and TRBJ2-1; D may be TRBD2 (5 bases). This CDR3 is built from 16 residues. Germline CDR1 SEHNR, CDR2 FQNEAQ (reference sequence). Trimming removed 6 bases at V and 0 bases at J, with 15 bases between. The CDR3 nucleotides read TGTGCCAGCAGAGGGTTATCGGGGTCCTCCTACAATGAGCAGTTCTTC. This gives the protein CASRGLSGSSYNEQFF.

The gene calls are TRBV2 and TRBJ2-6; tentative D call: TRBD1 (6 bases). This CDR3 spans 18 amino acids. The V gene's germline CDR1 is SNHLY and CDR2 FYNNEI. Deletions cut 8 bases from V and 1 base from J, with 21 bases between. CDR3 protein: CASRQEPLDWSGANVLTF. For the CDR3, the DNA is TGTGCCAGCCGACAGGAACCCCTCGATTGGTCTGGGGCCAACGTCCTGACTTTC.

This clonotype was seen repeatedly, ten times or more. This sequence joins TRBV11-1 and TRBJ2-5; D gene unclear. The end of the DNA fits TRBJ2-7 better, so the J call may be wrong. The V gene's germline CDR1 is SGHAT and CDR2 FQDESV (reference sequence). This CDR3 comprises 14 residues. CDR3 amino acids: CASSLGRSPYEQYF. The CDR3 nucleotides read TGTGCCAGCAGCTTAGGACGGAGCCCTTACGAGCAGTACTTC.

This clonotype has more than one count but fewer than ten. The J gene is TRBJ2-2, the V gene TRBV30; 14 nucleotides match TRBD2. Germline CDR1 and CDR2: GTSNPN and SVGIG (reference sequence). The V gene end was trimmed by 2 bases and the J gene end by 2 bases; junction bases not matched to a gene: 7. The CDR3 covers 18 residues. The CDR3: CAWSSQTSGGANTGELFF. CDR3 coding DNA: TGTGCCTGGAGTTCCCAGACTAGCGGGGGGGCTAACACCGGGGAGCTGTTTTTT.

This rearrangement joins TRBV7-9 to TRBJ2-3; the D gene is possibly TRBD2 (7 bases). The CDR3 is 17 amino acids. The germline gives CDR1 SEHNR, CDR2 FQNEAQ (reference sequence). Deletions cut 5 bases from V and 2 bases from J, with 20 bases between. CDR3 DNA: TGTGCCAGCAGCGTTGGGGGAGGGGGACTCCCCACAGATACGCAGTATTTT. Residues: CASSVGGGGLPTDTQYF.

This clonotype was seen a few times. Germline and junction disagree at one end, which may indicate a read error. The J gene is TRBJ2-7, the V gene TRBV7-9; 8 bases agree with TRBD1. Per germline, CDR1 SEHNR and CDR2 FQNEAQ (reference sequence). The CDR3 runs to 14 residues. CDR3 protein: CTSSLSATGDEQYF. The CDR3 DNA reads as TGTACCAGCAGCTTATCCGCGACAGGGGATGAGCAGTACTTC.

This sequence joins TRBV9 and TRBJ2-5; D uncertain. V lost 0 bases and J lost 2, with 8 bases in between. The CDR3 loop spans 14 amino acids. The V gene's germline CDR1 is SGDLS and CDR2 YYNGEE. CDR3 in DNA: TGTGCCAGCAGCGTAGATGGGCTACAAGAGACCCAGTACTTC. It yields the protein CASSVDGLQETQYF.

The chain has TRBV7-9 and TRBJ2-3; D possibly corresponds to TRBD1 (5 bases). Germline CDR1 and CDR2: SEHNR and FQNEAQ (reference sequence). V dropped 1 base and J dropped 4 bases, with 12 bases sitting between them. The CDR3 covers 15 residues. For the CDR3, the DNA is TGTGCCAGCAGCTTAGGTCCAGGGCGCCCAGATACGCAGTATTTT. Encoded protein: CASSLGPGRPDTQYF.

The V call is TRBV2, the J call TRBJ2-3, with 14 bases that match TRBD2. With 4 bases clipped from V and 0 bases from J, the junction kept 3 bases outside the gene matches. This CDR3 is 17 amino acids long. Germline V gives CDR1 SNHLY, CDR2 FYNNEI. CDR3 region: CASSGTSGGSSTDTQYF. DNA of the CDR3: TGTGCCAGCAGTGGGACTAGCGGGGGGTCTAGCACAGATACGCAGTATTTT. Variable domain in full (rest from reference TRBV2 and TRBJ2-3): EPEVTQTPSHQVTQMGQEVILRCVPISNHLYFYWYRQILGQKVEFLVSFYNNEISEKSEIFDDQFSVERPDGSNFTLKIRSTKLEDSAMYFCASSGTSGGSSTDTQYFGPGTRLTVL.

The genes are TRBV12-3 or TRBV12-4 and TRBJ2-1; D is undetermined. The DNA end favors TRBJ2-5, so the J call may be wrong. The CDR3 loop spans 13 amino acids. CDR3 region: CASSLRHNEAQYF. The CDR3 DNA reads TGTGCCAGCAGTTTACGACACAATGAGGCCCAGTACTTC.

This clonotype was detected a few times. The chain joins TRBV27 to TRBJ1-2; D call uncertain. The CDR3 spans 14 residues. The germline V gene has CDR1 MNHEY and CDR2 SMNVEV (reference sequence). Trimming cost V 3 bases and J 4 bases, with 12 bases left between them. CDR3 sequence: CASSLFGSPYGYTF. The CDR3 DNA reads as TGTGCCAGCAGTTTGTTTGGCAGTCCCTATGGCTACACCTTC.

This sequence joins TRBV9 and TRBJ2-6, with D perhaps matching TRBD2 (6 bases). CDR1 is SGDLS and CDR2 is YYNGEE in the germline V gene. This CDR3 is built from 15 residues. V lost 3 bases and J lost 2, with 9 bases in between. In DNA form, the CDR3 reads TGTGCCAGCAGCGGTCGCGGGGCTGGGGCCAACGTCCTGACTTTC. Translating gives CASSGRGAGANVLTF.

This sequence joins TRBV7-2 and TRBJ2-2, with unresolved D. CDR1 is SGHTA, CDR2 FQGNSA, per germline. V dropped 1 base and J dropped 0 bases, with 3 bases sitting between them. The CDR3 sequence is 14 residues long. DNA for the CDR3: TGTGCCAGCAGCTTAGAAACGAACACCGGGGAGCTGTTTTTT. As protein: CASSLETNTGELFF.

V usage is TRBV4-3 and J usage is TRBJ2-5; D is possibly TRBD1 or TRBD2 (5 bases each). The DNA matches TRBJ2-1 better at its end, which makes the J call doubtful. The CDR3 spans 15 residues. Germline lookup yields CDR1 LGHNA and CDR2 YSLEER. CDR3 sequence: CASSQVWGRPNEQFF. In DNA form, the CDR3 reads TGCGCCAGCAGCCAAGTCTGGGGACGGCCGAATGAGCAGTTCTTC.

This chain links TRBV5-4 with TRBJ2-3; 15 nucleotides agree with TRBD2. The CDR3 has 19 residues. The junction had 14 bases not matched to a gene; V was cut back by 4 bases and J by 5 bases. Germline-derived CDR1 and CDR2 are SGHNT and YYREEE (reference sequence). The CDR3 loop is CASSTRTSGRARRIDTQYF. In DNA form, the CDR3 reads TGTGCCAGCAGCACGAGGACTAGCGGGAGGGCCCGGCGGATAGATACGCAGTATTTT.

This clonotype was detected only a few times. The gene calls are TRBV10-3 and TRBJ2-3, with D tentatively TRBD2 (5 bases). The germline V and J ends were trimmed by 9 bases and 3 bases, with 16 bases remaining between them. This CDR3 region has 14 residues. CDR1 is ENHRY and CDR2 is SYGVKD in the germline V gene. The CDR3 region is CAMGSREVTDTQYF. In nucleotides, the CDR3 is TGTGCCATGGGGAGCAGAGAGGTGACAGATACGCAGTATTTT.

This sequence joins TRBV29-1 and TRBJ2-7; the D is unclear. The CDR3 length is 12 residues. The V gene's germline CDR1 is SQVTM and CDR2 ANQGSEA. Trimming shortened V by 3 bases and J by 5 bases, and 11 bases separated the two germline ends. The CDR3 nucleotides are TGCAGCGTTGATATCGAAGGGAACGAGCAGTACTTC. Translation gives CSVDIEGNEQYF.

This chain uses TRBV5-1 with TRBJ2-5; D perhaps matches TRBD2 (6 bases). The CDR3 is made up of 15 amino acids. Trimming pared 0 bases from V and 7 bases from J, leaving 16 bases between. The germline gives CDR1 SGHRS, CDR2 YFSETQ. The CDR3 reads CASSLDRRQGGTQYF. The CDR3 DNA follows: TGCGCCAGCAGCTTGGATAGGCGGCAGGGAGGGACCCAGTACTTC.